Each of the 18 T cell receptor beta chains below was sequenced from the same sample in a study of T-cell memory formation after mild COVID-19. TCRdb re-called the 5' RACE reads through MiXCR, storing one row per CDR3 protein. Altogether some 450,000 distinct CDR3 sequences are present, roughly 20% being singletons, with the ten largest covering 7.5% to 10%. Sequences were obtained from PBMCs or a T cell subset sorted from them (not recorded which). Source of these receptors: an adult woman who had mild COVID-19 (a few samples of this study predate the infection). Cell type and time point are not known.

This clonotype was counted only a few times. CDR3 DNA sequence: TGTGCCAGCAGTCTCCGGGTCAGCAATCAGCCCCAGCATTTT. Residues: CASSLRVSNQPQHF. The chain employs TRBV12-3 or TRBV12-4 and TRBJ1-5, with D hard to call. The V and J ends lost 5 bases and 1 base respectively, with 9 bases between them. The CDR3 has 14 residues.

The CDR3 sequence is CASRPGYNEQFF. The CDR3 DNA reads as TGTGCCAGCAGACCTGGCTACAATGAGCAGTTCTTC. V is TRBV12-3 or TRBV12-4 and J is TRBJ2-1; D gene uncertain. CDR3 size: 12 residues. The V and J ends lost 6 bases and 3 bases respectively, with 6 bases between them.

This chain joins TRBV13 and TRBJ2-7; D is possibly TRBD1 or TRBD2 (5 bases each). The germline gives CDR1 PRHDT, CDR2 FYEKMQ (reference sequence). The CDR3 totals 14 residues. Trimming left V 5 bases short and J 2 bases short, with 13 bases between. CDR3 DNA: TGTGCCAGCAGCACCGGGACGCCTACCTACGAGCAGTACTTC. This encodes CASSTGTPTYEQYF.

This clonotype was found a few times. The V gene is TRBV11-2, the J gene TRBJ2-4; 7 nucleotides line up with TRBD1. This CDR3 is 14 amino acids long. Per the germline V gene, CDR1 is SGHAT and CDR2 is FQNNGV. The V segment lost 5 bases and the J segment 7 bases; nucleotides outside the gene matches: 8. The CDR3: CASSDQLTGNIQYF. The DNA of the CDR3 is TGTGCCAGCAGCGACCAACTGACAGGGAACATTCAGTACTTC.

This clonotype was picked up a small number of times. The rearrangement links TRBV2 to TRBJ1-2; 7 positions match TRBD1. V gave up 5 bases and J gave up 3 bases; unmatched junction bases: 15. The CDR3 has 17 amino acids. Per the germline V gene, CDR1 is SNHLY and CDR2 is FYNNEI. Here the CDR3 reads CASSSWGIRQGDYGYTF. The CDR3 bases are TGTGCCAGCAGTTCATGGGGGATTCGACAGGGTGACTATGGCTACACCTTC.

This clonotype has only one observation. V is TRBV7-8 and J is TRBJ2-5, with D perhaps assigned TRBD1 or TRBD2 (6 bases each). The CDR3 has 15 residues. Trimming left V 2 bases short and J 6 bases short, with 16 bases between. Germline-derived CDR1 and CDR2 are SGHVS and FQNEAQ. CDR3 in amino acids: CASSLLIGGGKTQYF. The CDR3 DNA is TGTGCCAGCAGCTTACTCATTGGGGGCGGGAAGACCCAGTACTTC.

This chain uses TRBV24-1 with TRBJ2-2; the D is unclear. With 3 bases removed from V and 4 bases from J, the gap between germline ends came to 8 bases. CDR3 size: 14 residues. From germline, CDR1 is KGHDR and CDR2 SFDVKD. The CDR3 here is CATSDPFPTGELFF. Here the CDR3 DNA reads TGTGCCACCAGTGATCCTTTCCCCACCGGGGAGCTGTTTTTT.

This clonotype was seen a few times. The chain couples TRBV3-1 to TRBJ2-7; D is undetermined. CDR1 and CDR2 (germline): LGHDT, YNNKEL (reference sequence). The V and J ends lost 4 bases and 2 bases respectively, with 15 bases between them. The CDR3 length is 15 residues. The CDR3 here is CASSLRPTDTYEQYF. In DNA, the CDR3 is TGTGCCAGCAGCCTACGACCCACAGATACCTACGAGCAGTACTTC.

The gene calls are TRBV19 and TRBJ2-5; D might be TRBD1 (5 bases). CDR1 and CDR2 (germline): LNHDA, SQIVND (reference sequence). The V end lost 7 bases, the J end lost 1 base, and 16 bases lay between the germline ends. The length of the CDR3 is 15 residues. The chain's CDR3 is CASKVAGLGQETQYF. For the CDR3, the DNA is TGTGCCAGTAAGGTCGCAGGGTTAGGCCAAGAGACCCAGTACTTC.

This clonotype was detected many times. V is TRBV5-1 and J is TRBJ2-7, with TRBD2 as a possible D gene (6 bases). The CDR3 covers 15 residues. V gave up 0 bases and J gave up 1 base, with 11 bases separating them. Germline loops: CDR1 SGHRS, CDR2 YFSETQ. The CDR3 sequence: CASSLDISGSYEQYF. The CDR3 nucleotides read TGCGCCAGCAGCTTGGATATTAGCGGTTCCTACGAGCAGTACTTC.

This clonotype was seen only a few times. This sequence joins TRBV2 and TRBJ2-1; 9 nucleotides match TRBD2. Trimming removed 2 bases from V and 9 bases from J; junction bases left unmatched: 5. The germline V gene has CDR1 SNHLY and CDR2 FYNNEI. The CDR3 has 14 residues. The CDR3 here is CASSERVRGGEQFF. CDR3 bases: TGTGCCAGCAGTGAAAGGGTGCGGGGGGGTGAGCAGTTCTTC.

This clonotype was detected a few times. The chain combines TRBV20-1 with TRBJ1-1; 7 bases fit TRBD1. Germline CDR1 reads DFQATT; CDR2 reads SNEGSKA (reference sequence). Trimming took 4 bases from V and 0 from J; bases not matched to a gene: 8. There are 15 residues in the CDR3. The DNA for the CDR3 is TGCAGTGCTAAGGACAGGAGCCGTGTGAACACTGAAGCTTTCTTT. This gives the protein CSAKDRSRVNTEAFF.

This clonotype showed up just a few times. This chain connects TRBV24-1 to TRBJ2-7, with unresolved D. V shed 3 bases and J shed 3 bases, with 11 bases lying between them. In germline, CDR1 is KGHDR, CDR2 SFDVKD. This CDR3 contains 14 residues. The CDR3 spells CATSDQTGNYEQYF. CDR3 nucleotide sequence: TGTGCCACCAGTGATCAAACGGGTAACTACGAGCAGTACTTC.

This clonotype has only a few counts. This CDR3 reads CASSSVFQETQYF. The DNA of the CDR3 is TGTGCCAGCAGCTCCGTGTTCCAAGAGACCCAGTACTTC. The genes are TRBV12-3 or TRBV12-4 and TRBJ2-5; D gene unclear. The CDR3 consists of 13 residues. V dropped 6 bases and J dropped 1 base, with 9 bases sitting between them.

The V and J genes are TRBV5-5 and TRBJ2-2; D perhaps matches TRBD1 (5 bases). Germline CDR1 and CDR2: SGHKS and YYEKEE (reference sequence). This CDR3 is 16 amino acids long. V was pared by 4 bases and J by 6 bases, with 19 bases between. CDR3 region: CASSPALGRKPGELFF. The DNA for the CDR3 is TGTGCCAGCAGCCCGGCGCTGGGGCGCAAGCCCGGGGAGCTGTTTTTT.

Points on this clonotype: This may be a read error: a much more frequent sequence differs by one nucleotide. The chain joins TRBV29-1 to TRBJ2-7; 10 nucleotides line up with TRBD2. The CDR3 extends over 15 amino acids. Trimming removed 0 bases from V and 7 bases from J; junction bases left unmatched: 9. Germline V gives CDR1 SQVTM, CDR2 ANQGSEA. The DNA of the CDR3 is TGCAGCGTTGAAGAGGCTAGCGGGAGATTGGGGGAGCAGTACTTC. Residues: CSVEEASGRLGEQYF.

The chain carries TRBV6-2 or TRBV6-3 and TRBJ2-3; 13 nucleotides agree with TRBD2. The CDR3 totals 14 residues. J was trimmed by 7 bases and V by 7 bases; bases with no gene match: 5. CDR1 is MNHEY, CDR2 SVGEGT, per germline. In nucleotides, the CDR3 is TGTGCCAGCACCCAGGGACTAGCGGGAAATACGCAGTATTTT. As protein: CASTQGLAGNTQYF.

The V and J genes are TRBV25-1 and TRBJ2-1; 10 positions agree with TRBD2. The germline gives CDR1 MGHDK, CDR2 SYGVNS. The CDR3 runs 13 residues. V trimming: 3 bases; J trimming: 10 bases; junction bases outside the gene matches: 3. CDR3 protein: CASSELAGEEQFF. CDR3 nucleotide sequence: TGTGCCAGCAGTGAGCTAGCGGGAGAAGAGCAGTTCTTC.